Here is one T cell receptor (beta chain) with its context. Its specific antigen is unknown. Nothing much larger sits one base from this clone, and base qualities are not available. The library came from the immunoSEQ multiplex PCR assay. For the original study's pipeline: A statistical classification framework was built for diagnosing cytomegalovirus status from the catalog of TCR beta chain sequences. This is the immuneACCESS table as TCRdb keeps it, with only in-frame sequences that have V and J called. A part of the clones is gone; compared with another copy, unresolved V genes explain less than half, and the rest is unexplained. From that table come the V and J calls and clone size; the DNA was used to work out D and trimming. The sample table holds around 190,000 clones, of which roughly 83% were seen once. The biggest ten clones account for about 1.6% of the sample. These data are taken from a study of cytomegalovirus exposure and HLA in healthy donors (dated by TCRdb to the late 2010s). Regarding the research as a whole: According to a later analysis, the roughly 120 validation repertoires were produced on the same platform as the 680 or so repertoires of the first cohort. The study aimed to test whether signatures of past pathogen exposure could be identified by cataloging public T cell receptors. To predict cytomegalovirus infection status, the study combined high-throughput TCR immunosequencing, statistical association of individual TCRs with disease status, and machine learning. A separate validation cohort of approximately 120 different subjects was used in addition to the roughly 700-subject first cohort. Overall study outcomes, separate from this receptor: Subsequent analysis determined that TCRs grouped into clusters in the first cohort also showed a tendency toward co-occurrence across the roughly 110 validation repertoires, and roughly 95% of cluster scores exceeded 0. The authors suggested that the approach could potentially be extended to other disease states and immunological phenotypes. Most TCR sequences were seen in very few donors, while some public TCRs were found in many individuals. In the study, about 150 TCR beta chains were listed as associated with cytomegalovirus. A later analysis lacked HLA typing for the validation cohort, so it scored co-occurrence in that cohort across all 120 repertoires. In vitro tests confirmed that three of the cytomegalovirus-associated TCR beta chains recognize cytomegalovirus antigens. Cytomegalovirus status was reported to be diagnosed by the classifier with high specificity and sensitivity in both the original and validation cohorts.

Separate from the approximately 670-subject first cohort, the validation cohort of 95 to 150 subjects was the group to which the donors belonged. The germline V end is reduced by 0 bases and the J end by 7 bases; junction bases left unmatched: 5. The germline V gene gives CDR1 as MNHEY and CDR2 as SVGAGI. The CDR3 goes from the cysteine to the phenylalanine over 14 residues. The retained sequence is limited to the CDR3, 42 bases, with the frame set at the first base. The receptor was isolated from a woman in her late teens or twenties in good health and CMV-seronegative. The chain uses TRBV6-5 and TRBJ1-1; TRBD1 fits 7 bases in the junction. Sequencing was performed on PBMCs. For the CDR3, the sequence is CASSYSGQPVEAFF. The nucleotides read TGTGCCAGCAGTTACTCGGGACAGCCCGTTGAAGCTTTCTTT.